Included here is one T cell receptor beta chain sequence, with context. The antigen it binds to is not known. No clone much larger than this one lies a single base away; base qualities are absent. The donors were healthy, HIV-negative adults who had no recently reported acute infections or vaccinations. Only Caucasian adults living in Nashville, Tennessee, USA were represented among the donors. The CD8 memory samples were a combination of magnetically selected CD45RO+ cells and CCR7-negative CD45RA+ effector memory (TemRA) cells. Blood was obtained by leukapheresis, after which PBMCs were separated by Ficoll-Histopaque density gradient centrifugation and cryopreserved in liquid nitrogen vapor phase. Purity and quantity of every magnetically sorted T cell population were checked by analytical flow cytometry. Genomic DNA was isolated from every sorted fraction and measured by UV absorbance on a Nanodrop 2000c.

The sample originates from a study of shared clonotypes between healthy human individuals (TCRdb year 2020). Looking at the study overall: The cohort included three men and a couple of women between 18 and 49 years of age. Different laboratories and diverse techniques were used to prepare libraries and sequence TCR repertoires, to increase sequencing depth and limit assay-specific biases. Blood TCR repertoires of about 5 healthy adults were deeply sequenced to estimate repertoire size and the extent of clonotype sharing between individuals. For each donor, three plates each were used for CD4 naive and CD4 memory, two plates were used for CD8 naive, and one plate was used for CD8 memory. Each donor's leukapheresis produced roughly between roughly 0.85 and 10 billion PBMCs. Findings and caveats that apply to the study as a whole: Sharing across a few donors was observed for roughly 5.4% of naive CD4, under 4% of naive CD8, 2% to 2.5% of memory CD4, and about 0.38% of memory CD8 clonotypes. Sampling was limited to blood, and TCR repertoires in tissue likely differ from TCR repertoires in blood. Compared with non-shared clonotypes, the clonotypes found in all four sorted-subset donors had higher generation probabilities. Pairwise subsampling led to the expectation that sequencing depth would affect the degree of clonotype sharing among donors. Estimated clonotype richness was generally larger for naive than for memory subsets. The genetic and exposure-history diversity represented was limited by the small number of donors. Rarefaction of sorted-subset datasets indicated incomplete sequencing despite the large sequencing depth.

Using the deep immunoSEQ assay, TCR CDR3 regions were amplified from genomic DNA by multiplex PCR. Genomic DNA extracted from each cell subset was distributed evenly over all wells of several immunoSEQ 96-well plates, and each plate served as one replicate. For sorted subsets, each replicate PCR was loaded with approximately 190 ng genomic DNA, equivalent to about 33,000 T cell genomes. The purified libraries were quantified using a Qubit 3.0 fluorometer, sized with a Bioanalyzer 2100, and then quantified again using the KAPA Library Quantification kit. A separate single-read 150-cycle Illumina NextSeq 550 flow cell was used to sequence each immunoSEQ 96-well plate. Turning to the authors' computational methods: Because only junctional sequences without quality scores were contained in the immunoSEQ output, filtering matching that applied to full-length reads could not be performed. Sequences were annotated with PyIR, a Python wrapper for IgBLAST v1.9, using IMGT germline references to assign V/J genes and CDR3. Reads were filtered out if the reads had weak V/J assignments (E-value above 1e-6), no CDR3, stop codons, out-of-frame junctions, or ambiguous translated residues. A V3J clonotype was defined by an identical inferred V gene, J gene, and CDR3 amino acid sequence. Percentage overlap between repertoires was calculated by dividing the number of shared unique clonotypes by the size of the smaller repertoire. Repertoire richness was assessed with RTK rarefaction, the Chao1 estimator, and Recon v2.1 estimates of unobserved clonotypes. Generation probabilities were computed with OLGA for all TCRbeta clonotypes obtained by the gDNA method from a handful of donors. TCRdb took this table from immuneACCESS and kept in-frame rearrangements with V and J called. Such tables lack part of the clones; where checked against another copy, unresolved V genes explain under half of the gap, and the rest is unexplained. V and J calls and clone size are those listed in that table; D and trimming were worked out from the DNA. This sample has 90,000 to 120,000 clones in its table, and about 70% of those were observed once. Together, the top ten hold 24% of the sample.

From V the trimming removes 9 bases and from J it removes 3 bases, while the gene matches leave 11 bases of the junction unaccounted for. From the cysteine up to the phenylalanine, the CDR3 has a length of 16 residues. The read is trimmed to its CDR3 DNA, 48 bases read in frame from base 1. CDR1 and CDR2 are read off the germline V gene as SNHLY and FYNNEI. This receptor was identified in a woman under 40 in good health. Sequencing was done on a sample of memory CD8+ T cells sorted from blood. Interpreted using the paper, the cell subset or site label stands for: CD45RO+ cells pooled with CCR7-negative TemRA cells. Recombination connected TRBV2 to TRBJ1-3, with 10 bases matching TRBD1. For the CDR3, the sequence is CASHGGTGVRGNTIYF. The sequenced DNA is TGTGCCAGTCACGGGGGGACAGGGGTTCGTGGAAACACCATATATTTT.